Below are 32 T cell receptor beta chains sequenced from a single sample in a study of T-cell reconstitution after alpha-beta-depleted transplantation in children. The TCRbeta library was prepared with unique molecular identifiers. TCRdb redid the calling of the PCR reads with MiXCR, one entry per CDR3 protein. Of hundreds of thousands of distinct CDR3 sequences detected, approximately 32% appear once; the ten largest clones hold 2% to 2.5%. The source material was PBMCs from the stem cell graft donor, sampled from the stem cell graft. These receptors were collected from a human donor who donated a stem cell graft to a child with aplastic anemia.

V gene TRBV18 combines with J gene TRBJ2-1; D remains unclear. Germline lookup yields CDR1 KGHSH and CDR2 LQKENI. V lost 3 bases and J 0 bases, leaving 9 bases between the germline ends. The CDR3 loop spans 15 amino acids. CDR3 in DNA: TGTGCCAGCTCACCGACTGCCGGCTCCTACAATGAGCAGTTCTTC. It yields the protein CASSPTAGSYNEQFF.

This clonotype was seen a handful of times. This chain joins TRBV15 and TRBJ1-4, with 8 bases aligning to TRBD1. V lost 4 bases and J lost 1; bases outside the gene matches: 5. The CDR3 covers 16 residues. Looked up from germline, CDR1 is LNHNV and CDR2 is YYDKDF (reference sequence). The CDR3 sequence: CATSMDRALTNEKLFF. The DNA of the CDR3 is TGTGCCACCAGCATGGACAGGGCCTTAACTAATGAAAAACTGTTTTTT.

The V gene is TRBV15, the J gene TRBJ2-7; 10 bases fit TRBD2. CDR1 and CDR2 from the germline V gene are LNHNV and YYDKDF (reference sequence). The CDR3 totals 14 residues. V lost 2 bases to trimming and J lost 5 bases; unmatched junction nucleotides: 3. The CDR3 bases are TGTGCCACCAGCAGACCTAGCGGGAGAAACGAGCAGTACTTC. Its protein is CATSRPSGRNEQYF.

The chain uses TRBV12-3 or TRBV12-4 and TRBJ2-5; 11 bases are a match to TRBD2. This CDR3 has 15 amino acids. J gave up 2 bases and V 5 bases, and 4 bases lay outside the gene matches. The CDR3 region has the DNA TGTGCCAGCAGTACTAGCGGGAGAAGACAAGAGACCCAGTACTTC. Translation: CASSTSGRRQETQYF.

This clonotype was observed many times. The V and J genes are TRBV28 and TRBJ2-1; the D gene is possibly TRBD1 (6 bases). The ends were cut back, 5 bases at V and 4 bases at J, with 12 bases in the middle. The CDR3 runs 14 residues. Germline V gene data show CDR1 as MDHEN and CDR2 as SYDVKM. In DNA, the CDR3 is TGTGCCAGCAGTCACAGGACAGTGTACAATGAGCAGTTCTTC. Its translation is CASSHRTVYNEQFF.

This clonotype was observed a single time. At one end the junction does not follow the germline gene, possibly because of a read error. The chain has TRBV12-3 or TRBV12-4 and TRBJ2-1, with D unresolved. The CDR3 has 10 residues. The CDR3 DNA reads TGTGCCAGCAGTTTTCAAAACCGAATCTTC. It yields the protein CASSFQNRIF.

This chain links TRBV14 with TRBJ1-2; D ambiguous. This CDR3 has 12 residues. Germline CDR1 is SGHDN and CDR2 is FVKESK. Deletions cut 2 bases from V and 8 bases from J, with 9 bases between. The CDR3 bases are TGTGCCAGCAGCCAACGGGCGATGGGCTACACCTTC. Translation gives CASSQRAMGYTF.

The rearrangement uses TRBV30 and TRBJ2-3; TRBD1 is a possible D gene (6 bases). Per the germline V gene, CDR1 is GTSNPN and CDR2 is SVGIG (reference sequence). Trimming shortened V by 7 bases and J by 5 bases, and 7 bases separated the two germline ends. This CDR3 region has 10 residues. The CDR3 DNA is TGTGCCTACAGGGTAGATACGCAGTATTTT. It translates to CAYRVDTQYF.

Concerning this clonotype itself: The final CDR3 position lacks the conserved phenylalanine or tryptophan, pointing to a likely read error. It is unclear where the CDR3 begins or ends on the DNA, so no DNA is shown, and the CDR3 is as TCRdb lists it. The rearrangement joins TRBV12-3 or TRBV12-4 to TRBJ1-2; the table's D call TRBD1 went unverified against the DNA. The CDR3 length equals 13 residues, ends included. This CDR3 reads CASSLGTALAPGV.

The CDR3 spells CATSLLSSGNTIYF. The CDR3 bases are TGTGCCACCAGTTTGTTAAGCTCTGGAAACACCATATATTTT. The J gene is TRBJ1-3, the V gene TRBV15, with no clear D. Per germline, CDR1 LNHNV and CDR2 YYDKDF (reference sequence). The V gene lost 6 bases and the J gene lost 0 bases, with 9 bases spanning the gap. CDR3 length equals 14 residues.

The J gene is TRBJ2-1, the V gene TRBV6-4; 7 bases match TRBD1. The CDR3 totals 14 residues. CDR1 is MRHNA and CDR2 is SNTAGT in the germline V gene. The V and J ends lost 6 bases and 6 bases, in that order; junction bases with no gene match: 8. CDR3 residues: CASRQGLDSNEQFF. CDR3 bases: TGTGCCAGCAGACAGGGGTTGGATAGCAATGAGCAGTTCTTC.

This clonotype was seen only a few times. The chain combines TRBV11-3 with TRBJ2-1; no clear D gene. Trimming stripped 5 bases from V and 6 bases from J, with 17 bases between. The CDR3 is made up of 15 amino acids. Germline V gene sequence: CDR1 SGHNT, CDR2 YENEEA. The CDR3 DNA reads as TGTGCCAGCAGCCCCCGAGCAGCTGGGTTCAATGAGCAGTTCTTC. Translated, it gives CASSPRAAGFNEQFF.

This clonotype was counted a few times. V gene TRBV20-1 combines with J gene TRBJ1-1, with unresolved D. Germline V gives CDR1 DFQATT, CDR2 SNEGSKA (reference sequence). Between the trimmed V and J ends, which lost 3 bases and 1 base, there was a span of 15 bases. The CDR3 covers 15 residues. The CDR3 region has the DNA TGCAGTGCTAGGGCTTTGGATAAAGGGAACACTGAAGCTTTCTTT. Translated, it gives CSARALDKGNTEAFF.

V usage is TRBV6-1 and J usage is TRBJ1-2, with unresolved D. V was pared by 5 bases and J by 4 bases, with 14 bases between. The CDR3 runs 14 residues. Germline lookup yields CDR1 MNHNS and CDR2 SASEGT. For the CDR3, the DNA is TGTGCCAGCAGTCCCTCCGGGATAATCTATGGCTACACCTTC. It codes for CASSPSGIIYGYTF.

V is TRBV11-2 and J is TRBJ2-3; 9 nucleotides line up with TRBD1. This CDR3 spans 18 amino acids. Germline values: CDR1 SGHAT, CDR2 FQNNGV. The ends lost 4 bases at V and 2 bases at J; junction bases unmatched: 13. The CDR3 spells CASSSPGAGTGNTDTQYF. DNA for the CDR3: TGTGCCAGCAGCTCACCCGGGGCCGGGACAGGGAACACAGATACGCAGTATTTT.

The chain employs TRBV12-3 or TRBV12-4 and TRBJ1-2; perhaps TRBD1 as D (5 bases). This CDR3 contains 13 residues. V dropped 6 bases and J dropped 4 bases, with 12 bases sitting between them. The CDR3 loop is CASRRGGGYGYTF. The CDR3 bases are TGTGCCAGCAGGCGGGGGGGAGGCTATGGCTACACCTTC.

The chain employs TRBV28 and TRBJ2-7, with D hard to call. Germline-derived CDR1 and CDR2 are MDHEN and SYDVKM. Between the trimmed V and J ends, which lost 2 bases and 1 base, there was a span of 15 bases. The CDR3 loop spans 16 amino acids. CDR3 nucleotides: TGTGCCAGCAGTTTAAGGTCCCAAACGCCTTCCTACGAGCAGTACTTC. Its translation: CASSLRSQTPSYEQYF.

This rearrangement joins TRBV7-9 to TRBJ1-1; the D gene is possibly TRBD1 (5 bases). This CDR3 comprises 13 residues. Germline-derived CDR1 and CDR2 are SEHNR and FQNEAQ (reference sequence). With 8 bases removed from V and 2 bases from J, the gap between germline ends came to 12 bases. CDR3 sequence: CASEQGGNTEAFF. CDR3 DNA: TGTGCCAGCGAGCAGGGCGGTAACACTGAAGCTTTCTTT.

This chain connects TRBV20-1 to TRBJ1-5; 8 nucleotides agree with TRBD1. V gave up 6 bases and J gave up 7 bases; unmatched junction bases: 8. The CDR3 is made up of 13 amino acids. Per the germline V gene, CDR1 is DFQATT and CDR2 is SNEGSKA (reference sequence). In DNA, the CDR3 is TGCAGTGCACTGGGACAGGTCGCCCAGCCCCAGCATTTT. It codes for CSALGQVAQPQHF.

The rearrangement links TRBV6-2 or TRBV6-3 to TRBJ1-1; D may be TRBD1 (6 bases). The germline CDR1 and CDR2 sequences are MNHEY and SVGEGT. V was clipped by 0 bases and J by 0 bases, with 8 bases between them. The CDR3 is made up of 15 amino acids. DNA of the CDR3: TGTGCCAGCAGTTACTCGAGGGGGGTGAACACTGAAGCTTTCTTT. It codes for CASSYSRGVNTEAFF.

The genes are TRBV7-2 and TRBJ2-7; TRBD2 agrees at 14 bases. The CDR3 contains 15 residues. Trimming removed 5 bases from V and 7 bases from J; junction bases left unmatched: 7. Germline assignment: CDR1 SGHTA and CDR2 FQGNSA. The CDR3 loop is CASSHPGLAGVEQYF. The DNA for the CDR3 is TGTGCCAGCAGCCACCCGGGACTAGCGGGAGTAGAGCAGTACTTC.

This clonotype was observed a handful of times. The V and J genes are TRBV6-1 and TRBJ2-6; D assignment may be TRBD1 or TRBD2 (5 bases each). The germline CDR1 and CDR2 sequences are MNHNS and SASEGT. The V and J ends lost 5 bases and 3 bases respectively, with 17 bases between them. The CDR3 totals 17 residues. DNA of the CDR3: TGTGCCAGCAGTCAGTTGGGACGAAGCCGTGGGGCCAACGTCCTGACTTTC. Translated: CASSQLGRSRGANVLTF.

This clonotype was counted a few times. This sequence joins TRBV5-6 and TRBJ2-1; 12 bases match TRBD2. The CDR3 consists of 17 residues. V shed 0 bases, J shed 8 bases, and the junction held 9 bases outside the gene matches. Germline assignment: CDR1 SGHDT and CDR2 YYEEEE. The CDR3 DNA reads TGTGCCAGCAGCTTGGCCGCGACTAGCGGGAGTAACCATGAGCAGTTCTTC. Protein sequence: CASSLAATSGSNHEQFF.

This sequence joins TRBV11-2 and TRBJ2-1, with D perhaps TRBD2 (6 bases). The CDR3 contains 13 residues. V was clipped by 1 base and J by 11 bases, with 12 bases between them. Germline lookup yields CDR1 SGHAT and CDR2 FQNNGV. CDR3 residues: CASSLVRLAQQFF. In DNA form, the CDR3 reads TGTGCCAGCAGCTTAGTACGGCTAGCGCAGCAGTTCTTC.

The CDR3 region is CASSSWDTTTAETQYF. The CDR3 DNA sequence: TGTGCCAGCAGTTCGTGGGATACTACCACCGCCGAGACCCAGTACTTC. This chain joins TRBV6-2 or TRBV6-3 and TRBJ2-5; no clear D. V lost 4 bases, J lost 5 bases, and 20 bases lay in between. The CDR3 has 16 amino acids. Per germline, CDR1 MNHEY and CDR2 SVGEGT.

The chain has TRBV7-9 and TRBJ1-1, with 9 nucleotides matching TRBD1. The germline CDR1 and CDR2 sequences are SEHNR and FQNEAQ (reference sequence). The V gene end was trimmed by 3 bases and the J gene end by 5 bases; junction bases not matched to a gene: 7. The CDR3 loop spans 15 amino acids. This CDR3 is CASSFPETGGTEAFF. In DNA form, the CDR3 reads TGTGCCAGCAGCTTCCCTGAGACAGGGGGAACTGAAGCTTTCTTT.

This clonotype was counted between two and nine times. V gene TRBV6-1 combines with J gene TRBJ1-1; D is unclear. CDR3 size: 12 residues. V lost 3 bases and J lost 10, with 12 bases in between. CDR1 is MNHNS and CDR2 is SASEGT in the germline V gene. DNA of the CDR3: TGTGCCAGCAGTGACTTGGACCAGACAGCTTTCTTT. The encoded protein is CASSDLDQTAFF.

A few counts support this clonotype. The chain uses TRBV6-5 and TRBJ1-5; D call uncertain. Germline V lookup: CDR1 MNHEY, CDR2 SVGAGI. The germline V and J ends were trimmed by 0 bases and 7 bases, with 10 bases remaining between them. This CDR3 is built from 14 residues. The CDR3 bases are TGTGCCAGCAGTTACTCGTCCTGGGGACAGCCCCAGCATTTT. Amino acids: CASSYSSWGQPQHF.

The chain employs TRBV12-3 or TRBV12-4 and TRBJ1-1; tentatively, D is TRBD1 (5 bases). There are 15 residues in the CDR3. V was cut by 3 bases and J by 5 bases, with 16 bases left in between. The CDR3, as DNA: TGTGCCAGCAGTTTGGGACTGGGGGATGGGACTGAAGCTTTCTTT. This sequence encodes CASSLGLGDGTEAFF.

The chain carries TRBV30 and TRBJ1-5; TRBD1 might be the D (5 bases). Germline V gives CDR1 GTSNPN, CDR2 SVGIG (reference sequence). The CDR3 length is 15 residues. V dropped 3 bases and J dropped 0 bases, with 12 bases sitting between them. The CDR3 nucleotides read TGTGCCTGGAGGGCCGACAGTCATAGCAATCAGCCCCAGCATTTT. Translating gives CAWRADSHSNQPQHF.

The rearrangement uses TRBV14 and TRBJ2-1; D perhaps matches TRBD1 (5 bases). The germline CDR1 and CDR2 sequences are SGHDN and FVKESK. Trimming shortened V by 1 base and J by 7 bases, and 8 bases separated the two germline ends. The CDR3 has 13 amino acids. The CDR3 region is CASSQAQGNEQFF. CDR3 in DNA: TGTGCCAGCAGCCAAGCCCAGGGTAATGAGCAGTTCTTC.

This chain links TRBV11-1 with TRBJ2-4, with 14 bases matching TRBD2. CDR1 and CDR2 from the germline V gene are SGHAT and FQDESV (reference sequence). V shed 4 bases, J shed 2 bases, and the junction held 13 bases outside the gene matches. The CDR3 sequence is 20 residues long. The CDR3 coding sequence is TGTGCCAGCAGCTGGGGTGTGGGACTAGCGGGAGATGGGACCAAAAACATTCAGTACTTC. It encodes CASSWGVGLAGDGTKNIQYF.